This entry lists 29 T cell receptor beta chains sequenced from one sample in a study of human T cells and chemical hapten exposure. Using its own MiXCR run on the RACE reads, TCRdb lists one record per CDR3 protein. This table holds about 120,000 distinct CDR3 sequences, around an eighth found once. Specified time point: patch test 1, 2 weeks after DPC sensitization. This sample's treatment: therapeutic diphenylcyclopropenone sensitization with weekly scalp DPC. This specimen was whole blood, taken in connection with sensitization to the hapten diphenylcyclopropenone (DPC). Receptors originate from a woman aged 45-65 years with alopecia areata. Some clones in this sample may be carry-over from other donors' samples.

V is TRBV12-3 or TRBV12-4 and J is TRBJ2-1; D is ambiguous. The V end was cut by 3 bases, the J end by 0 bases, with 6 bases between. The CDR3 is 14 residues long. CDR3 protein: CASSFQSSYNEQFF. The CDR3 DNA is TGTGCCAGCAGTTTCCAGAGCTCCTACAATGAGCAGTTCTTC.

The V call is TRBV29-1, the J call TRBJ1-1; 8 bases match TRBD1. Germline trimming cut 6 bases from V and 4 bases from J; bases unmatched to any gene: 10. The CDR3 loop spans 14 amino acids. Germline V lookup: CDR1 SQVTM, CDR2 ANQGSEA. This chain's CDR3 is CSVAAQGAGTEAFF. CDR3 nucleotide sequence: TGCAGCGTAGCTGCTCAGGGGGCAGGCACTGAAGCTTTCTTT.

The V gene is TRBV29-1, the J gene TRBJ1-5; 10 bases line up with TRBD1. Germline V gene data show CDR1 as SQVTM and CDR2 as ANQGSEA. The CDR3 totals 14 residues. The V and J ends lost 6 bases and 7 bases, in that order; junction bases with no gene match: 9. This CDR3 is CSVRDRGRKQPQHF. The CDR3 DNA follows: TGCAGCGTCCGGGACAGGGGAAGGAAACAGCCCCAGCATTTT.

This clonotype was recorded many times. V usage is TRBV2 and J usage is TRBJ2-1, with D perhaps TRBD2 (5 bases). Germline CDR1 is SNHLY and CDR2 is FYNNEI. This CDR3 is built from 13 residues. Trimming pared 4 bases from V and 8 bases from J, leaving 12 bases between. The CDR3 protein is CASSGLALYEQFF. The DNA of the CDR3 is TGTGCCAGCAGTGGGCTAGCTCTCTATGAGCAGTTCTTC.

The chain employs TRBV6-2 or TRBV6-3 and TRBJ2-2; D gene unclear. Germline CDR1 reads MNHEY; CDR2 reads SVGEGT. Trimming shortened V by 2 bases and J by 3 bases, and 7 bases separated the two germline ends. The CDR3 has 14 amino acids. CDR3 residues: CASSYRRYTGELFF. The CDR3 DNA reads as TGTGCCAGCAGTTACCGCCGTTACACCGGGGAGCTGTTTTTT.

The V gene is TRBV15, the J gene TRBJ2-7; 12 bases align to TRBD2. V lost 0 bases, J lost 5 bases, and 5 bases stayed unmatched. Germline V gene data show CDR1 as LNHNV and CDR2 as YYDKDF (reference sequence). The CDR3 loop spans 16 amino acids. The CDR3 loop is CATSRDGLAGGHEQYF. In DNA, the CDR3 is TGTGCCACCAGCAGAGATGGCCTAGCGGGGGGGCACGAGCAGTACTTC.

This clonotype was counted between two and nine times. The rearrangement uses TRBV5-1 and TRBJ2-1; TRBD2 aligns across 10 bases. CDR1 is SGHRS and CDR2 is YFSETQ in the germline V gene. With 1 base clipped from V and 9 bases from J, the junction kept 7 bases outside the gene matches. The CDR3 has 15 residues. CDR3 region: CASSLQAGGLIEQFF. The DNA for the CDR3 is TGCGCCAGCAGCTTGCAAGCGGGAGGGCTCATTGAGCAGTTCTTC.

This clonotype came up many times. The J gene is TRBJ2-1, the V gene TRBV7-8, with TRBD1 as a possible D gene (6 bases). Deletions cut 3 bases from V and 8 bases from J, with 14 bases between. The CDR3 is 14 amino acids. CDR1 and CDR2 (germline): SGHVS, FQNEAQ. In DNA form, the CDR3 reads TGTGCCAGCAGCTTTCAGGGGCTGGCGGATGAGCAGTTCTTC. Translated: CASSFQGLADEQFF.

This clonotype was seen only a few times. The genes are TRBV12-3 or TRBV12-4 and TRBJ1-1; D gene uncertain. The CDR3 has 15 amino acids. Between the trimmed V and J ends, which lost 5 bases and 0 bases, there was a span of 13 bases. As DNA, the CDR3 is TGTGCCAGCAGTCCCCCAAACGATATGAACACTGAAGCTTTCTTT. Its translation: CASSPPNDMNTEAFF.

This chain joins TRBV5-1 and TRBJ1-4; D is undetermined. The CDR3 is 15 residues long. Trimming stripped 3 bases from V and 8 bases from J, with 17 bases between. Germline CDR1 is SGHRS and CDR2 is YFSETQ. CDR3 sequence (DNA): TGCGCCAGCAGCTCGGGAGGGTCGTCGGGCGAAAAACTGTTTTTT. Translation: CASSSGGSSGEKLFF.

The chain recombines TRBV27 with TRBJ1-1; 7 bases align to TRBD1. The germline gives CDR1 MNHEY, CDR2 SMNVEV (reference sequence). J gave up 0 bases and V 1 base, and 11 bases lay outside the gene matches. This CDR3 has 18 amino acids. The chain's CDR3 is CASSLLARGRNMNTEAFF. The DNA of the CDR3 is TGTGCCAGCAGTTTATTGGCGAGGGGGCGAAACATGAACACTGAAGCTTTCTTT.

This clonotype came up a few times. The genes are TRBV4-3 and TRBJ2-7; no clear D. The CDR3 sequence is 16 residues long. Germline CDR1 is LGHNA and CDR2 is YSLEER. Between the trimmed V and J ends, which lost 0 bases and 2 bases, there was a span of 14 bases. CDR3 residues: CASSQEWPNRAYEQYF. The CDR3 DNA sequence: TGCGCCAGCAGCCAAGAATGGCCGAACCGCGCCTACGAGCAGTACTTC.

This clonotype was picked up a small number of times. The chain is built from TRBV6-2 or TRBV6-3 and TRBJ2-7; TRBD1 might be the D (6 bases). The CDR3 covers 14 residues. The V end lost 8 bases, the J end lost 0 bases, and 14 bases lay between the germline ends. Germline-derived CDR1 and CDR2 are MNHEY and SVGEGT. This CDR3 reads CASLQGPYSYEQYF. The CDR3 coding sequence is TGTGCCAGCCTACAGGGCCCTTACTCCTACGAGCAGTACTTC.

This clonotype was seen a few times. The CDR3 DNA is TGTGCCAGCACCGGGGCCAGACAGGGGGGCTACACCTTC. It translates to CASTGARQGGYTF. The genes are TRBV6-6 and TRBJ1-2; 8 bases are a match to TRBD1. Germline V gene lookup returns CDR1 MNHNY and CDR2 SVGAGI (reference sequence). V lost 7 bases, J lost 8 bases, and 9 bases stayed unmatched. This CDR3 is 13 amino acids long.

This clonotype was observed many times. The chain recombines TRBV7-9 with TRBJ1-1, with no clear D. Germline V gene lookup returns CDR1 SEHNR and CDR2 FQNEAQ (reference sequence). Trimming stripped 5 bases from V and 1 base from J, with 8 bases between. This CDR3 is 13 amino acids long. The CDR3 DNA reads TGTGCCAGCAGCCTCATCACGAACACTGAAGCTTTCTTT. This sequence encodes CASSLITNTEAFF. The whole variable domain, remainder taken from reference TRBV7-9 and TRBJ1-1, is DTGVSQNPRHKITKRGQNVTFRCDPISEHNRLYWYRQTLGQGPEFLTYFQNEAQLEKSRLLSDRFSAERPKGSFSTLEIQRTEQGDSAMYLCASSLITNTEAFFGQGTRLTVV.

This clonotype came up many times. The chain recombines TRBV6-5 with TRBJ2-3; D is possibly TRBD1 (5 bases). Germline assignment: CDR1 MNHEY and CDR2 SVGAGI. Between the trimmed V and J ends, which lost 6 bases and 0 bases, there was a span of 10 bases. The CDR3 contains 14 residues. The CDR3 DNA reads TGTGCCAGCAGGTCGACAGCGAGCACAGATACGCAGTATTTT. Translating it yields CASRSTASTDTQYF.

The chain combines TRBV3-1 with TRBJ1-2; no clear D gene. The CDR3 runs to 15 residues. V was pared by 4 bases and J by 8 bases, with 20 bases between. Germline CDR1 reads LGHDT; CDR2 reads YNNKEL (reference sequence). CDR3 loop: CASSREFRVVGGYTF. Written as DNA, the CDR3 is TGTGCCAGCAGCCGAGAATTTCGGGTAGTTGGGGGCTACACCTTC.

This clonotype was detected many times. The chain joins TRBV4-3 to TRBJ2-1, with 9 positions matching TRBD2. Germline values: CDR1 LGHNA, CDR2 YSLEER. Trimming at V came to 1 base and at J to 7 bases, leaving 5 bases not matched to a gene. This CDR3 region has 15 residues. Here the CDR3 reads CASSQVERGVNEQFF. CDR3 DNA: TGCGCCAGCAGCCAAGTTGAGCGGGGGGTTAATGAGCAGTTCTTC.

This clonotype has at least ten counts. One end of the junction does not line up with germline, which may come from a read error. The V and J genes are TRBV5-8 and TRBJ1-2; D unclear. Looked up from germline, CDR1 is SGHTS and CDR2 is YDEGEE. The CDR3 extends over 12 amino acids. The CDR3 coding sequence is TGTACCAGCCGTATCCTCAACTATGGCTACACCTTC. Translated, it gives CTSRILNYGYTF. Combining the CDR3 with reference TRBV5-8 and TRBJ1-2 gives the whole variable domain EAGVTQSPTHLIKTRGQQATLRCSPISGHTSVYWYQQALGLGLQFLLWYDEGEERNRGNFPPRFSGRQFPNYSSELNVNALELEDSALYLCTSRILNYGYTFGSGTRLTVV.

This clonotype was detected a few times. J is TRBJ2-1 and V is TRBV29-1; TRBD2 matches at 10 bases. CDR3 length: 17 amino acids. V trimming: 0 bases; J trimming: 3 bases; junction bases outside the gene matches: 8. The germline CDR1 and CDR2 sequences are SQVTM and ANQGSEA. CDR3 loop: CSVEDLAGVSYYNEQFF. The CDR3 DNA reads as TGCAGCGTTGAAGATCTAGCGGGAGTCTCCTACTACAATGAGCAGTTCTTC.

This sequence joins TRBV18 and TRBJ2-7; 9 bases are shared with TRBD1. Germline V gene sequence: CDR1 KGHSH, CDR2 LQKENI. There are 12 residues in the CDR3. The junction had 1 base not matched to a gene; V was cut back by 5 bases and J by 5 bases. The DNA for the CDR3 is TGTGCCAGCTCAGGGGACAGGGACGAGCAGTACTTC. Residues: CASSGDRDEQYF.

This chain joins TRBV4-1 and TRBJ2-3; 10 bases are a match to TRBD2. This CDR3 comprises 16 residues. Germline V lookup: CDR1 MGHRA, CDR2 YSYEKL. V gave up 4 bases and J gave up 0 bases; unmatched junction bases: 4. CDR3 sequence (DNA): TGCGCCAGCAGCCTACAAGCGGGGGGGAGCACAGATACGCAGTATTTT. Its protein product is CASSLQAGGSTDTQYF.

This rearrangement joins TRBV5-1 to TRBJ2-4; TRBD1 agrees at 12 bases. Germline CDR1 SGHRS, CDR2 YFSETQ. The CDR3 runs to 19 residues. V lost 0 bases to trimming and J lost 0 bases; unmatched junction nucleotides: 7. CDR3 sequence (DNA): TGCGCCAGCAGCTTGGAGACCGGGACAGGGGGCGCAGCCAAAAACATTCAGTACTTC. It encodes CASSLETGTGGAAKNIQYF.

The V gene is TRBV28, the J gene TRBJ2-5, with TRBD1 matching 7 bases. Germline V lookup: CDR1 MDHEN, CDR2 SYDVKM. V was clipped by 7 bases and J by 4 bases; unmatched bases: 15. The CDR3 is 16 amino acids. The CDR3 is CASTSPTGASAETQYF. The CDR3 DNA sequence: TGTGCCAGCACTTCCCCCACAGGGGCGAGCGCAGAGACCCAGTACTTC.

The chain is built from TRBV5-8 and TRBJ2-6; TRBD1 matches at 8 bases. The CDR3 has 15 amino acids. V lost 1 base, J lost 10 bases, and 7 bases stayed unmatched. Germline V lookup: CDR1 SGHTS, CDR2 YDEGEE. The CDR3 protein is CASSLYLGTGNVLTF. The CDR3 DNA follows: TGTGCCAGCAGCTTGTATTTAGGGACAGGTAACGTCCTGACTTTC.

This clonotype was found many times. The chain carries TRBV28 and TRBJ2-5; 13 bases agree with TRBD2. CDR1 is MDHEN and CDR2 is SYDVKM in the germline V gene. J was trimmed by 4 bases and V by 3 bases; bases with no gene match: 2. This CDR3 region has 15 residues. The chain's CDR3 is CASSFRTSGRETQYF. CDR3 nucleotides: TGTGCCAGCAGTTTTCGGACTAGCGGGAGAGAGACCCAGTACTTC.

The chain has TRBV24-1 and TRBJ1-1; D is unresolved. CDR3 length: 12 amino acids. The germline V and J ends were trimmed by 4 bases and 1 base, with 3 bases remaining between them. Germline CDR1 reads KGHDR; CDR2 reads SFDVKD. CDR3 nucleotides: TGTGCCACCAGTGACCAGAACACTGAAGCTTTCTTT. This sequence encodes CATSDQNTEAFF.

Ten or more counts support this clonotype. This chain joins TRBV11-2 and TRBJ2-2; D not resolved. Germline V gene lookup returns CDR1 SGHAT and CDR2 FQNNGV. Trimming took 1 base from V and 4 from J, leaving 7 bases between them. The CDR3 consists of 14 residues. Here the CDR3 DNA reads TGTGCCAGCAGCTTAGTGGGGTCCACCGGGGAGCTGTTTTTT. This translates into CASSLVGSTGELFF. The full variable domain, in which reference TRBV11-2 and TRBJ2-2 provide the parts outside the CDR3, is EAGVAQSPRYKIIEKRQSVAFWCNPISGHATLYWYQQILGQGPKLLIQFQNNGVVDDSQLPKDRFSAERLKGVDSTLKIQPAKLEDSAVYLCASSLVGSTGELFFGEGSRLTVL.

The table lists this clonotype with a few counts. The V gene is TRBV10-2, the J gene TRBJ2-7, with TRBD2 matching over 7 bases. Losses at the gene ends were 10 bases for V and 0 bases for J; bases not matched to a gene: 15. Germline V gene data show CDR1 as WSHSY and CDR2 as SAAADI. CDR3 length: 16 amino acids. The CDR3 coding sequence is TGCGCCACCCGCCCCTCTTCTAGCGGCAACTCCTACGAGCAGTACTTC. Amino acids: CATRPSSSGNSYEQYF.